The 4 T cell receptor beta chains below come from one sample, sequenced in a study of blood T cell repertoires in COVID-19. Assay used: immunoSEQ multiplex PCR; TCRdb lists only in-frame clones, some missing. The table includes 350,000 to 400,000 clones, 70% to 90% detected once. The sequenced sample was PBMCs or T cells enriched from blood (not recorded which). These receptors came from a woman between 25 and 40 years old with acute COVID-19.

The chain links TRBV7-2 to TRBJ2-3; 9 bases line up with TRBD2. Germline V lookup: CDR1 SGHTA, CDR2 FQGNSA. The CDR3 covers 16 residues. With 1 base clipped from V and 5 bases from J, the junction kept 7 bases outside the gene matches. The CDR3 here is CASSLVSRGGLDTQYF. The DNA of the CDR3 is TGTGCCAGCAGCTTAGTTTCGCGGGGGGGCCTAGATACGCAGTATTTT.

The V gene is TRBV5-6, the J gene TRBJ1-4; 7 bases are a match to TRBD1. The ends lost 4 bases at V and 6 bases at J; junction bases unmatched: 12. The CDR3 spans 16 residues. Germline V gene sequence: CDR1 SGHDT, CDR2 YYEEEE. This chain's CDR3 is CASSLYLTGVDEKLFF. The CDR3 nucleotides read TGTGCCAGCAGCCTTTACCTAACAGGGGTAGATGAAAAACTGTTTTTT.

V is TRBV5-4 and J is TRBJ1-2; 12 bases agree with TRBD1. J gave up 4 bases and V 4 bases, and 2 bases lay outside the gene matches. Per the germline V gene, CDR1 is SGHNT and CDR2 is YYREEE (reference sequence). The CDR3 contains 14 residues. The CDR3 DNA is TGTGCCAGCAGCCTGGGACAGGGGGCCTATGGCTACACCTTC. Translating gives CASSLGQGAYGYTF.

The CDR3: CASSPGTRNQPQHF. Here the CDR3 DNA reads TGTGCCAGCAGTCCCGGGACTCGCAATCAGCCCCAGCATTTT. V is TRBV7-2 and J is TRBJ1-5; D is perhaps TRBD1 (5 bases). V was shortened by 6 bases and J by 2 bases, with 11 bases between the two germline ends. This CDR3 contains 14 residues. The V gene's germline CDR1 is SGHTA and CDR2 FQGNSA.